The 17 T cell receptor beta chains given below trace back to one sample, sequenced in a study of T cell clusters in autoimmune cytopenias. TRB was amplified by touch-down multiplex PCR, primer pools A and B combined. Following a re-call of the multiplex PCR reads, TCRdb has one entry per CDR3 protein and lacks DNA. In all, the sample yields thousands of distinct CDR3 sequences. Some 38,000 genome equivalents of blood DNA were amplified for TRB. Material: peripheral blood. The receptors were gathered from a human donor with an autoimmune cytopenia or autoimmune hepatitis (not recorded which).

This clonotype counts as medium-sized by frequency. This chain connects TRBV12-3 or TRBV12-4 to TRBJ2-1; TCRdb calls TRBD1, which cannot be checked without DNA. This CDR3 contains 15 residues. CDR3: CASNGIGQGAIEQFF.

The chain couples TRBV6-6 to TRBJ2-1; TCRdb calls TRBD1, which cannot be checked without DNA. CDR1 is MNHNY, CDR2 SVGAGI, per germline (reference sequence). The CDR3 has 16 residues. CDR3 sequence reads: CASSYPTSGGYNEQFF.

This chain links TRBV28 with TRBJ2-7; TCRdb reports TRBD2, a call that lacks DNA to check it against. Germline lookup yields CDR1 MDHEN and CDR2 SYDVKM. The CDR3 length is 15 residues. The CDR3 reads CASQTPSGGLYEQYF.

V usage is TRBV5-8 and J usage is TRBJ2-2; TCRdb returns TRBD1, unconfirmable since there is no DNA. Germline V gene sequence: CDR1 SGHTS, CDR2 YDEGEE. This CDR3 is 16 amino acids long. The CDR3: CASNSLILRGQGELFF.

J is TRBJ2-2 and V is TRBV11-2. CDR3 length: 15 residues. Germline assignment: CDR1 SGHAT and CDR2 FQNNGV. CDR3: CASSLEARRTGELFF.

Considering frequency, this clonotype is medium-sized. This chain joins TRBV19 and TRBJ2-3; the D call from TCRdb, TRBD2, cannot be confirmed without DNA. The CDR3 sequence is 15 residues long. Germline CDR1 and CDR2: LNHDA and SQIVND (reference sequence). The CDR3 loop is CASSPPAMGTDTQYF.

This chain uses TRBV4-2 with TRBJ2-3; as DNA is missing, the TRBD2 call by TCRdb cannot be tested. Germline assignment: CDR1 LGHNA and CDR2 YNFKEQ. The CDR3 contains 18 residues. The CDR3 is CASSQGLAGGPGTDTQYF.

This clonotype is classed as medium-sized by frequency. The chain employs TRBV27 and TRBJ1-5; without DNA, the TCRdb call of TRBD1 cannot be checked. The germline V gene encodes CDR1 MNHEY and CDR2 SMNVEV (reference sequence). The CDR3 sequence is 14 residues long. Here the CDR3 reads CASSLGTGGQPQHF.

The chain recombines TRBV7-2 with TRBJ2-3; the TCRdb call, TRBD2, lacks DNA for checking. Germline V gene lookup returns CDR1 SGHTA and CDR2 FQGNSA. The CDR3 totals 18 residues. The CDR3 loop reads CASSLASRRGGPTDTQYF.

This chain's CDR3 is CATSDFLSSDTQYF. The chain employs TRBV24-1 and TRBJ2-3. The CDR3 is made up of 14 amino acids. The germline V gene has CDR1 KGHDR and CDR2 SFDVKD.

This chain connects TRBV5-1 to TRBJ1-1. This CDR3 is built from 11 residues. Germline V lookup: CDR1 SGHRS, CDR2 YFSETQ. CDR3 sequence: CASSIGVEAFF.

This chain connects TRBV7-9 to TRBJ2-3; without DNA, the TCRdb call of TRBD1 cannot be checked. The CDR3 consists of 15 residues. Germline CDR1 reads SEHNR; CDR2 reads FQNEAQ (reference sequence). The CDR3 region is CASSPPDRFPDTQYF.

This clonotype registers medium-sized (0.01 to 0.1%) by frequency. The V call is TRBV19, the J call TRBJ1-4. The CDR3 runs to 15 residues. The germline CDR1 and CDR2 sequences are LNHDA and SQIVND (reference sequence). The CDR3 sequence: CASSARGNANEKLFF.

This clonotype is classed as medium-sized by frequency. The CDR3 sequence: CASSGSGPANTGELFF. The rearrangement uses TRBV5-1 and TRBJ2-2; TCRdb outputs TRBD2, but without DNA this stays unchecked. CDR3 size: 16 residues. Germline lookup yields CDR1 SGHRS and CDR2 YFSETQ.

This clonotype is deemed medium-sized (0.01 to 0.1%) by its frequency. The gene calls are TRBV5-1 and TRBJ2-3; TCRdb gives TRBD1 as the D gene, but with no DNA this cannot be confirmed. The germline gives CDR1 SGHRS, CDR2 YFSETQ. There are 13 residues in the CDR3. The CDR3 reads CASRAGVTDTQYF.

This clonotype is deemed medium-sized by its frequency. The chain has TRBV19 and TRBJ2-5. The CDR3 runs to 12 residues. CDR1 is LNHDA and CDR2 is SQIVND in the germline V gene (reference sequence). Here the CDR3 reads CASSMDRETQYF. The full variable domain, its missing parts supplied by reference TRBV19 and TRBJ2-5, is DGGITQSPKYLFRKEGQNVTLSCEQNLNHDAMYWYRQDPGQGLRLIYYSQIVNDFQKGDIAEGYSVSREKKESFPLTVTSAQKNPTAFYLCASSMDRETQYFGPGTRLLVL.

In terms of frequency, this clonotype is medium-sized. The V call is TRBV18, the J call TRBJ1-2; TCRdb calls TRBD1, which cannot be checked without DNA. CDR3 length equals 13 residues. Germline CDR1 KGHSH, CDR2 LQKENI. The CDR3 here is CASSPRDAYGYTF.